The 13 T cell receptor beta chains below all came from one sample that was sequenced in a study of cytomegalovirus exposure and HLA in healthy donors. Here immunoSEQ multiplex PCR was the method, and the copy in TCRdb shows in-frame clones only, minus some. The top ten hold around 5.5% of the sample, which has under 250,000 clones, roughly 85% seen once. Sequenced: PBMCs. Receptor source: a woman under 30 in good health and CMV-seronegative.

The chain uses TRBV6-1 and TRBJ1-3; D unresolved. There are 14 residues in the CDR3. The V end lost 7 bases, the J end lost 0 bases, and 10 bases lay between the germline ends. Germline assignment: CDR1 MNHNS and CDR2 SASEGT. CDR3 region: CASISTFSGNTIYF. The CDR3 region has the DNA TGTGCCAGCATTTCAACCTTCTCTGGAAACACCATATATTTT.

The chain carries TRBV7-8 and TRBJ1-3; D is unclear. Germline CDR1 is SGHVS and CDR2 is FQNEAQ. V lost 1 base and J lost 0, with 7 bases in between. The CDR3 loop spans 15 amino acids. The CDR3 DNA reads TGTGCCAGCAGCTTAGACCTGAGCTCTGGAAACACCATATATTTT. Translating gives CASSLDLSSGNTIYF.

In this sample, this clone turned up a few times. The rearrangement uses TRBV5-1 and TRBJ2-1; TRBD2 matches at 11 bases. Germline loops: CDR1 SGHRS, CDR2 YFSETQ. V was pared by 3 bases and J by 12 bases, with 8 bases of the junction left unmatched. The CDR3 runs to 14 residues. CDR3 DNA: TGCGCCAGCAGCTGGTCGACTAGCGGGGAGGGGCAGTTCTTC. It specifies CASSWSTSGEGQFF.

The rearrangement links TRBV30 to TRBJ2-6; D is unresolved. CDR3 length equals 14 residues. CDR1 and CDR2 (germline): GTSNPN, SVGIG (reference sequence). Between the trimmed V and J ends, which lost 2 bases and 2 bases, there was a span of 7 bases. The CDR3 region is CAWSLATGANVLTF. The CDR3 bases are TGTGCCTGGAGTCTGGCAACTGGGGCCAACGTCCTGACTTTC.

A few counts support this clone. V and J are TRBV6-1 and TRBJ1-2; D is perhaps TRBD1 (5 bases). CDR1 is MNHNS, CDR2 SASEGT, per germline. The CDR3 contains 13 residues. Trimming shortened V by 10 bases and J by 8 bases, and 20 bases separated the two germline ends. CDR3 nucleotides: TGTGCCACAAAGCGGGGGGGACTTGGCGGCTACACCTTC. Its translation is CATKRGGLGGYTF.

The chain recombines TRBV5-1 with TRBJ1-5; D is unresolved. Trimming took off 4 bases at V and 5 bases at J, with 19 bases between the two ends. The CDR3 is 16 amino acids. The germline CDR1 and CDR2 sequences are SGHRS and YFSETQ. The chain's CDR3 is CASSVPRISNDQPQHF. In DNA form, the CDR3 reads TGCGCCAGCAGCGTACCCAGGATTAGCAATGATCAGCCCCAGCATTTT.

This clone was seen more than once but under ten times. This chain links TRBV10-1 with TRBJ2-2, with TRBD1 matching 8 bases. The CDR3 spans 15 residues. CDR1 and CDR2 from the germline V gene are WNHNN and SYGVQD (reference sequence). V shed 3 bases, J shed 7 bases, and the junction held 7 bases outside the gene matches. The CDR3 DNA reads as TGCGCCAGCAGTGATCCGCAGGGGGCGGGCGGGGAGCTGTTTTTT. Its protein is CASSDPQGAGGELFF.

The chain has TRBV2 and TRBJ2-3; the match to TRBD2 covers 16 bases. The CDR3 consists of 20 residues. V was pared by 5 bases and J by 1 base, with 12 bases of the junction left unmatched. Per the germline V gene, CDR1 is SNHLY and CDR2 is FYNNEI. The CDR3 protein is CASSLYIGTSGGAGTDTQYF. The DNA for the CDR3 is TGTGCCAGCAGTTTATATATTGGGACTAGCGGGGGGGCCGGCACAGATACGCAGTATTTT.

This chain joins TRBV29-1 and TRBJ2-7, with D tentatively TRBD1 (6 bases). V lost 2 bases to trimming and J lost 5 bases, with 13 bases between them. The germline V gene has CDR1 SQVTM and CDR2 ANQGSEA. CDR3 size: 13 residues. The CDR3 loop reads CSVESPAGDEQYF. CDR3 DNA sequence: TGCAGCGTTGAATCCCCGGCAGGGGACGAGCAGTACTTC.

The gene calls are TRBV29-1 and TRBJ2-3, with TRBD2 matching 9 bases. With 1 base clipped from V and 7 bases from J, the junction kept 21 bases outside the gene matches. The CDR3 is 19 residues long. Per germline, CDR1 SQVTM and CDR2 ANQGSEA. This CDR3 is CSVEGGGSGTSLSSYTQYF. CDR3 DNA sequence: TGCAGCGTTGAAGGGGGGGGCTCCGGGACTAGCCTTAGCAGTTATACGCAGTATTTT.

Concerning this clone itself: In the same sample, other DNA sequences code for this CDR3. DNA for the CDR3: TGCGCCAGCAGCTTGACAGCTAACACCGGGGAGCTGTTTTTT. As protein: CASSLTANTGELFF. The chain has TRBV5-1 and TRBJ2-2; D is uncertain. The CDR3 has 14 residues. V lost 1 base to trimming and J lost 2 bases, with 6 bases between them. Germline assignment: CDR1 SGHRS and CDR2 YFSETQ.

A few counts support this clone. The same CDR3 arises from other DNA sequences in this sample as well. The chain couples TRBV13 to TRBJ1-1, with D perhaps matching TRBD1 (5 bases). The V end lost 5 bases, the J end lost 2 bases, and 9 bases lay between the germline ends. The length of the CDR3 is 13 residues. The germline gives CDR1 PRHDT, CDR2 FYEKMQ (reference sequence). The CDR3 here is CASSLGVNTEAFF. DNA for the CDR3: TGTGCCAGCAGCCTGGGGGTTAACACTGAAGCTTTCTTT.

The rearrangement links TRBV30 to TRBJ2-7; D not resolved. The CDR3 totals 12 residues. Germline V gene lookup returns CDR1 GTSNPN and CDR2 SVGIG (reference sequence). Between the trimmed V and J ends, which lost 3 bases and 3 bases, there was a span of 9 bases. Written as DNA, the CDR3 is TGTGCCTGGAGCCGAAACTTCTACGAGCAGTACTTC. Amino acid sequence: CAWSRNFYEQYF.